This T cell receptor beta chain was obtained from a study of CD39 and CD103 CD8 tumor-infiltrating T cells. Findings and limits, study-wide: DP TIL clonotypes were rarely found in blood or uninvolved lymph node. Compared with DN, SP and blood memory CD8, DP TILs appeared more oligoclonal.

Note on this clone: What it binds is unknown.

Germline assignment: CDR1 MNHEY and CDR2 SVGAGI. The CDR3 has 15 amino acids. The germline V and J ends were trimmed by 5 bases and 3 bases, with 14 bases remaining between them. Patients were not receiving therapy at sample collection. Profiled with immunoSEQ multiplex PCR; TCRdb holds only in-frame clones, not every one. This sample has 2,500 to 3,000 clones, with about 80% found just once. What was sequenced was CD39- CD103- CD8+ T cells sorted from the tumor. Subset of the sample: CD103-CD39- double-negative CD45RA- CD8 T cells. The receptor comes from a human donor with head and neck squamous cell carcinoma. The rearrangement joins TRBV6-5 to TRBJ1-5, with D unclear. Here the CDR3 DNA reads TGTGCCAGCAGTGTCAACAGTGATTTCAATCAGCCCCAGCATTTT. Protein product: CASSVNSDFNQPQHF.